This T cell receptor beta chain was found in a study of a mutant IDH1 vaccine in newly diagnosed glioma. Study as a whole: Treatment recipients were 62.5% male and roughly 38% female, and their mean age was about 40 years. Former treatment meant radiotherapy, temozolomide, or both; the majority had gotten both.

Trimming cost V 2 bases and J 2 bases; bases outside gene matches: 6. Germline loops: CDR1 SGDLS, CDR2 YYNGEE. The CDR3 totals 15 residues. The method was immunoSEQ multiplex PCR; TCRdb's version includes in-frame clones alone and lacks a portion of them. This repertoire shows under 60,000 clones, 60% to 85% found once; its top ten account for over 4%. Time point specified: week 47, end of study. What each vaccine dose contained was 300 ug of mutant IDH1 20-mer peptide, accompanied by topical imiquimod. Scheduled for weeks 1, 3, 5, 7, 11, 15, 19 and 23, eight vaccinations were given to patients. On this clone itself: The antigen is not known.

The V call is TRBV9, the J call TRBJ2-5; TRBD2 aligns across 7 bases. The clonotype originates from a middle-aged woman with glioma. Some clones in this sample may be carry-over from other donors' samples. Specimen: PBMCs, collected from a glioma patient whose treatment included an IDH1 peptide vaccine. CDR3 residues: CASSVTSGAQETQYF. The CDR3 DNA sequence: TGTGCCAGCAGCGTGACCAGCGGGGCTCAAGAGACCCAGTACTTC.